A selection of T cell receptor beta chains follows, all from one sample in a study of blood T cell repertoires in COVID-19. Measured with immunoSEQ multiplex PCR; TCRdb has only the in-frame clones, and not every one. The repertoire consists of under 300,000 clones, with roughly 82% occurring once and the leading ten covering over 1.2%. The sequenced sample was peripheral blood. All receptors derive from a woman between 35 and 50 years old who had recovered from COVID-19. CDR3s include the opening cysteine and the closing phenylalanine or tryptophan. D genes are given only for firm matches. Some rows have no size entry. The others give once, few or many, or a class for an expanded clone.

d_call clone_size j_call v_call cdr3_nt cdr3_aa
. . TRBJ1-2 TRBV5-6 TGTGCCAGCATCCAGTTCCTACGTCGGGGGTTGGACACCTTC CASIQFLRRGLDTF
. . TRBJ1-2 TRBV11-3 TGTGCCAGCAGCTTAGGAGAGTATGGCTACACCTTC CASSLGEYGYTF
. . TRBJ1-5 TRBV5-6 TGTGCCAGCAGCCTCGGACAGCTCTTCAATCAGCCCCAGCATTTT CASSLGQLFNQPQHF
. . TRBJ2-3 TRBV27 TGTGCCAGCAGGGAAGGGGCTAGCACAGATACGCAGTATTTT CASREGASTDTQYF
. few TRBJ1-6 TRBV6-5 TGTGCCAGCAGTTACTCGAGACTGGCCCGATCACCCCTCCACTTT CASSYSRLARSPLHF
. . TRBJ1-6 TRBV29-1 TGCAGCGTTGAGAGGGCTGGATTCCTCCACTTT CSVERAGFLHF
. . TRBJ2-4 TRBV4-3 TGCGCCAGCAGCCAAGACTCAGGGGCGGGAAACATTCAGTACTTC CASSQDSGAGNIQYF
TRBD1 . TRBJ2-2 TRBV3-1/TRBV3-2 TGTGCCAGCAGCCAAGGGACAGGGAGAGGGATCGGGGAGCTGTTTTTT CASSQGTGRGIGELFF
. . TRBJ2-1 TRBV4-3 TGCGCCAGCAGCCCCCGGGGAGCAGACGCCTACAATGAGCAGTTCTTC CASSPRGADAYNEQFF
. . TRBJ2-5 TRBV9 TGTGCCAGCAGCCCGGGGGTTCTCACGGCCCCCCAAGAGACCCAGTACTTC CASSPGVLTAPQETQYF
TRBD1 once TRBJ2-3 TRBV29-1 TGCAGCTCAGGAATAATCGGGACAGCAACAGATACGCAGTATTTT CSSGIIGTATDTQYF
. . TRBJ2-5 TRBV3-1/TRBV3-2 TGTGCCAGCAGCCCTACAGGGTGGGGGAAGGAGACCCAGTACTTC CASSPTGWGKETQYF
TRBD2 . TRBJ2-3 TRBV5-1 TGCGCCAGCAGCTTGCTAGCGGGGAGGGCAGATACGCAGTATTTT CASSLLAGRADTQYF
TRBD1 . TRBJ2-1 TRBV24-1 TGTGCCACCAGTGATTTTACAGGGGGCGGTGAGCAGTTCTTC CATSDFTGGGEQFF
. . TRBJ2-7 TRBV5-1 TGCCCCCAGGGGAGCGTCTACGAGCAGTACTTC CPQGSVYEQYF
TRBD1 . TRBJ1-5 TRBV6-2/TRBV6-3 TGTGCCAGCAGTAGGGGGACAGGGCTTCAGCCCCAGCATTTT CASSRGTGLQPQHF
. . TRBJ2-7 TRBV10-3 TGTGCCATCAGTGCAAATCTAGCAAGAGAGAACGAGCAGTACTTC CAISANLARENEQYF
TRBD2 . TRBJ2-1 TRBV7-3 TGTGCCAGCAGCTTAAGCGGGGGGGCCGTAGTTGAGCAGTTCTTC CASSLSGGAVVEQFF
TRBD1 . TRBJ1-6 TRBV29-1 TGCAGCGTTATACAGGGGGAAGGTTCACCCCTCCACTTT CSVIQGEGSPLHF
. . TRBJ1-2 TRBV28 TGTGCCACCCATGCGGGGGTTAACTATGGCTACACCTTC CATHAGVNYGYTF
TRBD1 . TRBJ1-1 TRBV6-2/TRBV6-3 TGTGCCAGCAGTACCCGGACAGGCCTTGAAGCTTTCTTT CASSTRTGLEAFF
. few TRBJ1-1 TRBV6-2/TRBV6-3 TGTGCCAGCAGTTACCCGATGGACACGAACACTGAAGCTTTCTTT CASSYPMDTNTEAFF
. once TRBJ1-1 TRBV4-1 TGCGCCAGCAGCCAAGAGCGCTCGGGACTTGAGAACACTGAAGCTTTCTTT CASSQERSGLENTEAFF
. . TRBJ1-3 TRBV2 TGTGCCAGCAGTGCGACAGCCAGAAACACCATATATTTT CASSATARNTIYF
TRBD2 few TRBJ2-2 TRBV5-1 TGCGCCAGCAGCACCACCGCACTAGCGGGGGGCGCCGGGGAGCTGTTTTTT CASSTTALAGGAGELFF
. once TRBJ2-1 TRBV4-1 TGCGCCAGCAGCCAAGACAGGGCAACCTACAATGAGCAGTTCTTC CASSQDRATYNEQFF
. . TRBJ1-1 TRBV6-5 TGTGCCAGCGCACCCCCCCCGGGTAAGAACACTGAAGCTTTCTTT CASAPPPGKNTEAFF
TRBD1 . TRBJ1-2 TRBV9 TGTGCCAGCAGCGTATTGCCGGGACAGGGAAACTATGGCTACACCTTC CASSVLPGQGNYGYTF
. . TRBJ2-7 TRBV13 TGTGCCAGCTCACGGCGGGACGCTGAGCAGTACTTC CASSRRDAEQYF
. once TRBJ1-4 TRBV2 TGTGCCAGCAGTGAACAGGGGAGTGAAAAACTGTTTTTT CASSEQGSEKLFF
TRBD2 . TRBJ2-1 TRBV11-2 TGTGCCAGCAGCTTAGTTTCGAGCGGGGGGCATGATGAGCAGTTCTTC CASSLVSSGGHDEQFF
. . TRBJ1-2 TRBV6-4 TGTGCCAGCTCCCCGACCGGGGGGCTTGCGGCTAGTGGCTACACCTTC CASSPTGGLAASGYTF
TRBD2 . TRBJ2-5 TRBV3-1/TRBV3-2 TGTGCCAGCACTAGGACTAGCGGGGCCGAGGGGGAGACCCAGTACTTC CASTRTSGAEGETQYF
. . TRBJ1-3 TRBV19 TGTGCCAGTAGTCGGTTTCCAGGGACGGGGACATCTGGAAACACCATATATTTT CASSRFPGTGTSGNTIYF
. . TRBJ1-2 TRBV30 TGTGCCTGGCAAGGGGTGAACTATGGCTACACCTTC CAWQGVNYGYTF
TRBD1 . TRBJ1-1 TRBV7-2 TGTGCCAGCAGCCTCTCAGGGGACAGAGAAGCTTTCTTT CASSLSGDREAFF
. . TRBJ2-7 TRBV27 TGTGCCAGCAGTTTTCAGGGCTCCTACGAGCAGTACTTC CASSFQGSYEQYF
. . TRBJ2-3 TRBV5-4 TGTGCCAGCGACGAGGGAGGCACAGATACGCAGTATTTT CASDEGGTDTQYF
. once TRBJ1-3 TRBV20-1 TGCAGTGCTAGTACAGCCTCTGGAAACACCATATATTTT CSASTASGNTIYF
. . TRBJ2-7 TRBV6-1 TGTGCCAGCAGTGAGGGGGGACCCTACGAGCAGTACTTC CASSEGGPYEQYF